A single sample is the source of the 10 T cell receptor beta chains below, sequenced in a study of blood T cell repertoires in COVID-19. Only in-frame clones appear in the TCRdb table, and some are missing; sequencing was by immunoSEQ multiplex PCR. The sample lists around 170,000 clones; around 83% were seen once. Source material: peripheral blood. The source of these receptors is a woman between 65 and 79 years old with COVID-19, enrolled during active disease.

This chain links TRBV29-1 with TRBJ2-1; D gene uncertain. V shed 5 bases and J shed 0 bases, with 8 bases lying between them. CDR1 is SQVTM and CDR2 is ANQGSEA in the germline V gene. This CDR3 is built from 13 residues. The chain's CDR3 is CSVYSPSYNEQFF. Here the CDR3 DNA reads TGCAGCGTTTACTCACCCTCCTACAATGAGCAGTTCTTC.

This clone came up many times. The chain joins TRBV4-1 to TRBJ1-1; TRBD1 matches at 7 bases. This CDR3 is 12 amino acids long. The germline CDR1 and CDR2 sequences are MGHRA and YSYEKL. V shed 1 base, J shed 8 bases, and the junction held 1 base outside the gene matches. CDR3 DNA sequence: TGCGCCAGCAGCCAAGCGACAGGGGAAGCTTTCTTT. The encoded protein is CASSQATGEAFF.

The V and J genes are TRBV28 and TRBJ2-5, with 9 bases aligning to TRBD2. V trimming: 2 bases; J trimming: 0 bases; junction bases outside the gene matches: 1. Germline CDR1 is MDHEN and CDR2 is SYDVKM. The CDR3 loop spans 15 amino acids. The CDR3 loop is CASSLSGGYQETQYF. The DNA for the CDR3 is TGTGCCAGCAGTTTAAGCGGGGGGTACCAAGAGACCCAGTACTTC.

The chain joins TRBV10-3 to TRBJ2-3; the match to TRBD2 covers 15 bases. Germline V gene data show CDR1 as ENHRY and CDR2 as SYGVKD. CDR3 length: 19 amino acids. The V segment lost 4 bases and the J segment 5 bases; nucleotides outside the gene matches: 13. This CDR3 is CAISASGLAGGPNRDTQYF. The CDR3 nucleotides are TGTGCCATCAGTGCAAGCGGACTAGCGGGAGGGCCCAACAGAGATACGCAGTATTTT.

J is TRBJ1-5 and V is TRBV6-5; possibly TRBD1 for D (6 bases). CDR1 is MNHEY, CDR2 SVGAGI, per germline. The length of the CDR3 is 13 residues. Trimming removed 8 bases at V and 3 bases at J, with 11 bases between. The CDR3 coding sequence is TGTGCCAGCGCCGACAGGCTCAATCAGCCCCAGCATTTT. This gives the protein CASADRLNQPQHF.

This clone was picked up one time. The V and J genes are TRBV10-3 and TRBJ2-1, with a weak D call TRBD1 (5 bases). V shed 3 bases and J shed 2 bases, with 11 bases lying between them. The CDR3 totals 15 residues. Germline assignment: CDR1 ENHRY and CDR2 SYGVKD. In DNA form, the CDR3 reads TGTGCCATCAGTGACGGGCAGGGTGCCTACAATGAGCAGTTCTTC. It yields the protein CAISDGQGAYNEQFF.

V gene TRBV6-6 combines with J gene TRBJ2-7, with a weak D call TRBD2 (6 bases). CDR1 and CDR2 from the germline V gene are MNHNY and SVGAGI (reference sequence). Trimming left V 2 bases short and J 3 bases short, with 11 bases between. This CDR3 is built from 14 residues. In nucleotides, the CDR3 is TGTGCCAGCAGTTACATGGAGGGGAGCTACGAGCAGTACTTC. Its translation is CASSYMEGSYEQYF.

V gene TRBV28 combines with J gene TRBJ2-2, with D perhaps TRBD2 (6 bases). Trimming shortened V by 7 bases and J by 6 bases, and 15 bases separated the two germline ends. The CDR3 length is 14 residues. Per the germline V gene, CDR1 is MDHEN and CDR2 is SYDVKM. CDR3 sequence: CASTQEGQAGELFF. The CDR3 DNA reads TGTGCCAGCACACAGGAGGGCCAGGCCGGGGAGCTGTTTTTT. Filled out from reference TRBV28 and TRBJ2-2, the complete variable domain reads DVKVTQSSRYLVKRTGEKVFLECVQDMDHENMFWYRQDPGLGLRLIYFSYDVKMKEKGDIPEGYSVSREKKERFSLILESASTNQTSMYLCASTQEGQAGELFFGEGSRLTVL.

The chain combines TRBV9 with TRBJ2-7, with a tentative D call TRBD1 (6 bases). This CDR3 contains 14 residues. With 5 bases removed from V and 2 bases from J, the gap between germline ends came to 14 bases. Germline V lookup: CDR1 SGDLS, CDR2 YYNGEE. In nucleotides, the CDR3 is TGTGCCAGCAGTTACCGACAGGAGCCCTACGAGCAGTACTTC. Protein sequence: CASSYRQEPYEQYF. Full variable domain (rest looked up from reference TRBV9 and TRBJ2-7): DSGVTQTPKHLITATGQRVTLRCSPRSGDLSVYWYQQSLDQGLQFLIQYYNGEERAKGNILERFSAQQFPDLHSELNLSSLELGDSALYFCASSYRQEPYEQYFGPGTRLTVT.

The rearrangement joins TRBV18 to TRBJ1-1; D remains unclear. Germline V CDR1 and CDR2: KGHSH, LQKENI. There are 12 residues in the CDR3. Trimming removed 6 bases from V and 7 bases from J, with 12 bases in between. In nucleotides, the CDR3 is TGTGCCAGCTCTCCAAATCTATTTGAAGCTTTCTTT. This codes for CASSPNLFEAFF.